The rows below give T cell receptor beta chains drawn from one sample of a study of cytomegalovirus exposure and HLA in healthy donors. Profiling relied on immunoSEQ multiplex PCR, and the TCRdb table lists in-frame clones only, not all of them. The sample has 75,000 to 100,000 clones; around 77% are singletons. The sample comprised PBMCs. These receptors were taken from a man in his forties in good health and CMV-seronegative. Both conserved end residues are part of each CDR3. Fields, in order: V gene, J gene, D gene, clone size, CDR3 protein, CDR3 DNA. A D gene is named only where the DNA matches it firmly. The listing skips clone size in some rows; elsewhere it reads once, few, many or a size class.

TRBV27	TRBJ2-7	TRBD1	NA	CASRIRQGVSYEQYF	TGTGCCAGCAGGATCAGACAGGGGGTTTCCTACGAGCAGTACTTC
TRBV19	TRBJ2-7	TRBD1	once	CASTLGQGGSYEQYF	TGTGCCAGTACCCTGGGACAGGGTGGATCCTACGAGCAGTACTTC
TRBV5-6	TRBJ2-7	NA	NA	CASSPGTYEQYF	TGTGCCAGCAGTCCCGGGACCTACGAGCAGTACTTC
TRBV30	TRBJ2-7	NA	NA	CASTRGREQYF	TGTGCCTCAACCAGGGGTCGAGAGCAGTACTTC
TRBV5-5	TRBJ1-5	NA	NA	CASSLDSRGNQPQHF	TGTGCCAGCAGCTTGGACTCCCGAGGCAATCAGCCCCAGCATTTT
TRBV6-6	TRBJ1-2	NA	NA	CASSQGNIYGYTF	TGTGCCAGCTCCCAGGGTAACATCTATGGCTACACCTTC
TRBV25-1	TRBJ1-1	NA	NA	CASSMHGGGTEAFF	TGTGCCAGCAGTATGCACGGGGGTGGGACTGAAGCTTTCTTT
TRBV5-1	TRBJ2-7	TRBD1	NA	CASSLVFDRVGEQYF	TGCGCCAGCAGCTTGGTATTCGACAGGGTGGGCGAGCAGTACTTC
TRBV6-1	TRBJ2-5	NA	once	CASSEVRAGTQYF	TGTGCCAGCAGTGAAGTCAGGGCTGGGACCCAGTACTTC
TRBV4-1	TRBJ2-6	TRBD2	once	CASSQAPLGGVGANVLTF	TGCGCCAGCAGCCAAGCCCCACTTGGGGGGGTTGGGGCCAACGTCCTGACTTTC
TRBV6-5	TRBJ2-1	TRBD2	NA	CASSGGLAGVHEQFF	TGTGCCAGCAGTGGGGGACTAGCGGGAGTTCATGAGCAGTTCTTC
TRBV2	TRBJ1-5	NA	few	CASSEGQGEQPQHF	TGTGCCAGCAGTGAAGGGCAGGGCGAACAGCCCCAGCATTTT
TRBV28	TRBJ2-7	NA	NA	CASTPGGTYEQYF	TGTGCCAGCACACCAGGGGGGACCTACGAGCAGTACTTC
TRBV2	TRBJ2-1	NA	NA	CASSLGPNEQFF	TGTGCCAGCAGTTTGGGGCCCAATGAGCAGTTCTTC
TRBV5-4	TRBJ2-3	TRBD2	NA	CASSLQAGGPDTQYF	TGTGCCAGCAGCTTACAAGCGGGAGGGCCAGATACGCAGTATTTT
TRBV6-5	TRBJ2-2	NA	NA	CASSYSVAGELFF	TGTGCCAGCAGTTACAGCGTGGCCGGGGAGCTGTTTTTT
TRBV2	TRBJ1-3	NA	NA	CASSFGPTGNTIYF	TGTGCCAGCAGTTTTGGGCCGACTGGAAACACCATATATTTT
TRBV20-1	TRBJ2-7	NA	NA	CSARQVYEQYF	TGCAGTGCTAGACAGGTCTACGAGCAGTACTTC
TRBV2	TRBJ1-1	NA	NA	CASTRLGEGTEAFF	TGTGCCAGCACTAGGCTCGGGGAGGGGACTGAAGCTTTCTTT
TRBV5-1	TRBJ2-3	NA	once	CASSLVSGTDTQYF	TGCGCCAGCAGCTTGGTTTCCGGCACAGATACGCAGTATTTT
TRBV2	TRBJ1-1	NA	once	CASGHRVGNTEAFF	TGTGCCAGCGGACACAGGGTCGGAAACACTGAAGCTTTCTTT
TRBV28	TRBJ2-4	NA	few	CASSSGQTLAKNIQYF	TGTGCCAGCAGTTCCGGACAGACTCTAGCCAAAAACATTCAGTACTTC
TRBV19	TRBJ1-4	TRBD1	few	CASSTNGRTGGATNEKLFF	TGTGCCAGTAGTACTAACGGCCGGACAGGAGGGGCAACTAATGAAAAACTGTTTTTT
TRBV6-6	TRBJ1-2	TRBD1	NA	CASSQDRVGYTF	TGTGCCAGCAGTCAGGACAGGGTTGGCTACACCTTC
TRBV5-8	TRBJ2-1	TRBD2	NA	CASSLLGLAGGDSYNEQFF	TGTGCCAGCAGCTTGCTAGGACTAGCGGGGGGGGACTCCTACAATGAGCAGTTCTTC
TRBV6-1	TRBJ2-7	TRBD1	once	CASRATGATYEQYF	TGTGCCAGCAGGGCGACAGGGGCGACCTACGAGCAGTACTTC
TRBV5-1	TRBJ2-2	NA	NA	CASSYPAGDTLGGELFF	TGCGCCAGCAGCTATCCAGCAGGGGACACCTTGGGGGGGGAGCTGTTTTTT
TRBV29-1	TRBJ1-1	NA	NA	CSVERDTTGVGPMNTEAFF	TGCAGCGTTGAACGGGACACCACCGGGGTGGGACCCATGAACACTGAAGCTTTCTTT
TRBV7-2	TRBJ2-2	TRBD1	NA	CASSQRAQGATGELFF	TGTGCCAGCAGTCAGAGGGCCCAGGGGGCGACCGGGGAGCTGTTTTTT
TRBV6-1	TRBJ2-6	NA	NA	CASSASSGANVLTF	TGTGCCAGCAGTGCTAGTTCTGGGGCCAACGTCCTGACTTTC
TRBV5-1	TRBJ2-2	NA	NA	CASSNRDTANTGELFF	TGCGCCAGCAGCAACCGGGACACTGCGAACACCGGGGAGCTGTTTTTT
TRBV6-1	TRBJ1-1	TRBD1	few	CASSETGVTEAFF	TGTGCCAGCAGTGAGACAGGGGTTACTGAAGCTTTCTTT
TRBV2	TRBJ2-1	TRBD2	NA	CASRSAGGEYNEQFF	TGTGCCAGCAGGTCCGCGGGGGGAGAATACAATGAGCAGTTCTTC
TRBV2	TRBJ1-1	NA	NA	CASSENEPGLTGEAFF	TGTGCCAGCAGTGAAAATGAGCCAGGACTTACCGGTGAAGCTTTCTTT
TRBV5-4	TRBJ2-3	NA	NA	CASSSGTHDTDTQYF	TGTGCCAGCAGCTCCGGGACTCACGACACAGATACGCAGTATTTT
TRBV30	TRBJ2-1	NA	NA	CAWSKTRPAVNYEQFF	TGTGCCTGGAGCAAGACTCGCCCCGCTGTGAACTATGAGCAGTTCTTC
TRBV18	TRBJ1-1	TRBD1	NA	CASSSYRGLDTEAFF	TGTGCCAGCTCAAGTTACAGGGGATTGGACACTGAAGCTTTCTTT
TRBV27	TRBJ1-2	TRBD1	NA	CASSHHVKAGTGNWGYTF	TGTGCCAGCAGTCATCACGTCAAAGCCGGGACAGGGAACTGGGGCTACACCTTC
TRBV2	TRBJ2-7	TRBD1	few	CASSVRQGYEQYF	TGTGCCAGCAGTGTTCGACAGGGCTACGAGCAGTACTTC
TRBV5-4	TRBJ2-1	TRBD2	once	CASSSPGLKEHEQFF	TGTGCCAGCAGCTCCCCGGGACTAAAGGAACATGAGCAGTTCTTC
TRBV4-2	TRBJ1-6	TRBD1	once	CASSLQGDSPLHF	TGTGCCAGCAGCCTACAGGGGGATTCACCCCTCCACTTT
TRBV4-1	TRBJ1-3	NA	NA	CASSWAGSGNTIYF	TGCGCCAGCAGCTGGGCGGGATCTGGAAACACCATATATTTT
TRBV7-9	TRBJ1-1	NA	NA	CASSFRIRTEAFF	TGTGCCAGCAGCTTCAGGATTCGAACTGAAGCTTTCTTT
TRBV10-3	TRBJ2-3	NA	NA	CAIRQGPSTDTQYF	TGTGCCATCAGACAGGGACCTAGCACAGATACGCAGTATTTT
TRBV30	TRBJ1-4	TRBD1	once	CAWRRGGTENEKLFF	TGTGCCTGGAGACGAGGGGGGACAGAGAATGAAAAACTGTTTTTT